This T cell receptor (beta chain) is drawn from a study of immune evolution from preneoplasia to lung adenocarcinoma. Trimming cost V 5 bases and J 5 bases, with 6 bases left between them. Germline CDR1 and CDR2: MDHEN and SYDVKM. This CDR3 spans 11 amino acids. Notes on the study in general: KRAS-mutant nodules had the highest T cell clonality. Top clone frequencies peaked in normal lung, apparently declining through invasive adenocarcinoma.

On this clone itself: What it binds is not known.

The method was immunoSEQ multiplex PCR; TCRdb's version includes in-frame clones alone and lacks a portion of them. The sample consists of tens of thousands of clones, around 74% of them appearing once. J is TRBJ1-1 and V is TRBV28, with D perhaps matching TRBD1 (6 bases). Sequenced sample: FFPE invasive lung adenocarcinoma tissue. This clonotype originated in a person between 55 and 70 years old with invasive lung adenocarcinoma. Some clones in this sample may be carry-over from other donors' samples. As DNA, the CDR3 is TGTGCCAGCAGTACAGGGACTGAAGCTTTCTTT. Translation gives CASSTGTEAFF.